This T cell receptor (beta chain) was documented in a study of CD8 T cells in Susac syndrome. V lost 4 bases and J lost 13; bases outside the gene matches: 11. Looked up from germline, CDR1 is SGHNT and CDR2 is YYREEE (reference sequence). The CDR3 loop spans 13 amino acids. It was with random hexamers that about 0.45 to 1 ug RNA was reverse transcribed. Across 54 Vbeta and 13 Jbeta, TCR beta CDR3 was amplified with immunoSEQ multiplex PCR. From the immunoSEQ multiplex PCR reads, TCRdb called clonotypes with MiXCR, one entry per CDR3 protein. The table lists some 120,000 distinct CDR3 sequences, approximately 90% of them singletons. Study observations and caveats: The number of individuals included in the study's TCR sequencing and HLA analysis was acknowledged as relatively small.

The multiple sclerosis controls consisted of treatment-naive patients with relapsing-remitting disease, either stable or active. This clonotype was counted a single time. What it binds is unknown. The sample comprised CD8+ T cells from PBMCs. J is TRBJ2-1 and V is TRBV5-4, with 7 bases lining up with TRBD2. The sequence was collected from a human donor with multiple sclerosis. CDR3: CASSPEGLEGQFF. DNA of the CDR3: TGTGCCAGCAGCCCGGAAGGACTAGAGGGTCAGTTCTTC.